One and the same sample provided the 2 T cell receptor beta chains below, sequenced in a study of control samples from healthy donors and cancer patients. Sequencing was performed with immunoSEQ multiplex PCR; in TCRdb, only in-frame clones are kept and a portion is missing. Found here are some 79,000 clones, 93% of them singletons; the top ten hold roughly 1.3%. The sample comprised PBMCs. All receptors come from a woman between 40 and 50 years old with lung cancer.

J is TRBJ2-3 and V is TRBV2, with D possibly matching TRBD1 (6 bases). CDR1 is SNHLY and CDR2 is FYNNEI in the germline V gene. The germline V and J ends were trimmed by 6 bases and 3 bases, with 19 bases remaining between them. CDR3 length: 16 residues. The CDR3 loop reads CASRSSQGLGTDTQYF. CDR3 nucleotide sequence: TGTGCCAGCAGGTCGAGTCAGGGGTTGGGAACAGATACGCAGTATTTT.

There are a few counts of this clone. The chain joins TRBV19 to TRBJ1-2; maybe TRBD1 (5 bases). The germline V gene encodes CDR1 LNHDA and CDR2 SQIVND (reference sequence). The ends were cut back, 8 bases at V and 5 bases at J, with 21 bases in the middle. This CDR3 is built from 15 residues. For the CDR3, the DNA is TGTGCCAGTCTTTCGAGAGCAGGGATTATTTATGGCTACACCTTC. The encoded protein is CASLSRAGIIYGYTF.